This T cell receptor (beta chain) was observed in a study of T cells in Graves' hyperthyroidism and ophthalmopathy. Study observations and caveats: In blood, most of the thyroid clonotypes expanded above 0.001 were also present.

This clonotype showed up many times. Antigen unknown. RNA transcripts yielded amplified TCR beta CDR3 regions. With the HTBI primer set, the TCR CDR3 went through a first round of RT-PCR. TCRdb itself ran the multiplex PCR reads through MiXCR, one entry per CDR3 protein. The profile shows under 550,000 distinct CDR3 sequences, just under 20% of them singletons. V was pared by 6 bases and J by 3 bases, with 7 bases of the junction left unmatched. CDR1 is SNHLY and CDR2 is FYNNEI in the germline V gene. CDR3 size: 15 residues. V is TRBV2 and J is TRBJ2-2; TRBD1 aligns across 7 bases. This clonotype originated in a man aged 40-55 years with Graves' ophthalmopathy. The sequenced sample consisted of blood. The CDR3 spells CASRKDRVDTGELFF. The CDR3 DNA sequence: TGTGCCAGCAGGAAAGACAGGGTTGACACCGGGGAGCTGTTTTTT.